This T cell receptor beta chain was identified in a study of cytomegalovirus exposure and HLA in healthy donors. V lost 4 bases and J 2 bases, leaving 12 bases between the germline ends. The CDR3 extends over 14 amino acids. Per the germline V gene, CDR1 is GTSNPN and CDR2 is SVGIG (reference sequence). PCR used 60 Vbeta primers and 13 Jbeta primers. Method: immunoSEQ multiplex PCR; TCRdb's copy keeps in-frame clones and lacks some. Among 150,000 or so clones listed, about three quarters were seen once. The chain joins TRBV30 to TRBJ1-5; D not resolved. The sequence was collected from a male donor in good health and CMV-seronegative. Source material: PBMCs. This CDR3 reads CAWTGGVGNQPQHF. CDR3 DNA: TGTGCCTGGACGGGAGGAGTGGGCAATCAGCCCCAGCATTTT.